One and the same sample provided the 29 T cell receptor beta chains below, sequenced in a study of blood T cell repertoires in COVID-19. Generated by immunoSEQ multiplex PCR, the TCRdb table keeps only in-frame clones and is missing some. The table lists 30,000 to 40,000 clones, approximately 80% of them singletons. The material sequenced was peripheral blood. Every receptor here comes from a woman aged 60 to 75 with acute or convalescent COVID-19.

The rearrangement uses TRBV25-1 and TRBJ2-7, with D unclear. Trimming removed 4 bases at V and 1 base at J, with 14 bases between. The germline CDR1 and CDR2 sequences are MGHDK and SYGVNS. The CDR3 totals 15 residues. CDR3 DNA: TGTGCCAGCAGTGCCACGTCCGACGGGTCCTACGAGCAGTACTTC. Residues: CASSATSDGSYEQYF.

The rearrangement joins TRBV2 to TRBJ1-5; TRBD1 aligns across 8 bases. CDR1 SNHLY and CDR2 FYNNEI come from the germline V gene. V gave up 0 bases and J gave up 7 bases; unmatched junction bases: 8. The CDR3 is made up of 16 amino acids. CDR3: CASSEALQGAGQPQHF. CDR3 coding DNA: TGTGCCAGCAGTGAAGCGCTTCAGGGGGCGGGGCAGCCCCAGCATTTT.

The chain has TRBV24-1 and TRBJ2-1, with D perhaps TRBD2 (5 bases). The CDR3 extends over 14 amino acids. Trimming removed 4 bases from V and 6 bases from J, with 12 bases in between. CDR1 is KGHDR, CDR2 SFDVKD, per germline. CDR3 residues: CATSDPGIGNEQFF. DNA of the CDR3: TGTGCCACCAGTGACCCGGGGATCGGCAATGAGCAGTTCTTC.

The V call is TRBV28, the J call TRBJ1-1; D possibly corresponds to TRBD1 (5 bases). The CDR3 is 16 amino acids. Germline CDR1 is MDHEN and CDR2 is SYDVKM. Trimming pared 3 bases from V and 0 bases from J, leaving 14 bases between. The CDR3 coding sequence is TGTGCCAGCAGTTTGAATCTACAGGCTCTGAACACTGAAGCTTTCTTT. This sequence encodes CASSLNLQALNTEAFF. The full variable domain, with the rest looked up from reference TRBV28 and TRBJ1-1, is DVKVTQSSRYLVKRTGEKVFLECVQDMDHENMFWYRQDPGLGLRLIYFSYDVKMKEKGDIPEGYSVSREKKERFSLILESASTNQTSMYLCASSLNLQALNTEAFFGQGTRLTVV.

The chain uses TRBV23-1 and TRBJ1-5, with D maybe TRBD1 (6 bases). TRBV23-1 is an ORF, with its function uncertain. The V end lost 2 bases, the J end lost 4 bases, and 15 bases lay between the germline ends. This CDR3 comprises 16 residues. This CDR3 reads CASSQDKTGKNQPQHF. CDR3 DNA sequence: TGCGCCAGCAGTCAAGATAAGACAGGCAAAAATCAGCCCCAGCATTTT.

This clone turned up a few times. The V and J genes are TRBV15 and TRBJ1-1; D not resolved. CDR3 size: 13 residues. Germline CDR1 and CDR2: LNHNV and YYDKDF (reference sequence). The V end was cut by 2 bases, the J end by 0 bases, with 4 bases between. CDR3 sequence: CATSRHLNTEAFF. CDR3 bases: TGTGCCACCAGCAGACATCTGAACACTGAAGCTTTCTTT.

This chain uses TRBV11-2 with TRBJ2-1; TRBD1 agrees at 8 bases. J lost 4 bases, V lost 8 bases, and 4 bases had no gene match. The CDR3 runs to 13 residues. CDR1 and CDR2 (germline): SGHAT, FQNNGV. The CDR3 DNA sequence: TGTGCCAGCGGAGACAGGGGTTACAATGAGCAGTTCTTC. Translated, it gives CASGDRGYNEQFF.

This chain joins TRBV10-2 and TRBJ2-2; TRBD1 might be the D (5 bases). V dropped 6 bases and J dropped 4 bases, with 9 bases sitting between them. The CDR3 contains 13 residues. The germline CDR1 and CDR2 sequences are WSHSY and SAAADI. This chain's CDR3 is CASRGDSTGELFF. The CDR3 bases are TGCGCCAGCAGAGGTGACAGCACCGGGGAGCTGTTTTTT.

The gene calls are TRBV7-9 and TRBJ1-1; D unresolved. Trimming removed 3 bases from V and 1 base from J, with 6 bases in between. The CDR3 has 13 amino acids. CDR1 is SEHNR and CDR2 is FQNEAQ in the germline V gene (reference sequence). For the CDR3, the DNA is TGTGCCAGCAGCTTTCGACAGAACACTGAAGCTTTCTTT. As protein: CASSFRQNTEAFF.

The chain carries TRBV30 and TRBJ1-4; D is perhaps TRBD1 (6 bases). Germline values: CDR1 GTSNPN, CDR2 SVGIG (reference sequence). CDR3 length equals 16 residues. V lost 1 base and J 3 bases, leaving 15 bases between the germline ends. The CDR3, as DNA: TGTGCCTGGAGTGCCCGGCGGGGGCGGGCTAATGAAAAACTGTTTTTT. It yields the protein CAWSARRGRANEKLFF.

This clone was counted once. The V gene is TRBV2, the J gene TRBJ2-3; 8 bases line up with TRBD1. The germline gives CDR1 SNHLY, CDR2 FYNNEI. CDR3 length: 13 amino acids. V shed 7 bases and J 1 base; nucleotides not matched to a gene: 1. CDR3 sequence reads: CASMTGGTDTQYF. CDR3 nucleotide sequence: TGTGCCAGCATGACAGGGGGCACAGATACGCAGTATTTT.

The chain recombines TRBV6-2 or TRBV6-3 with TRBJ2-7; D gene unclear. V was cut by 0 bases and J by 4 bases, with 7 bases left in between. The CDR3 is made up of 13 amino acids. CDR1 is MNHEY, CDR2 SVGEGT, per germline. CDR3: CASSYSQAYEQYF. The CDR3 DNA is TGTGCCAGCAGTTACTCTCAGGCGTACGAGCAGTACTTC.

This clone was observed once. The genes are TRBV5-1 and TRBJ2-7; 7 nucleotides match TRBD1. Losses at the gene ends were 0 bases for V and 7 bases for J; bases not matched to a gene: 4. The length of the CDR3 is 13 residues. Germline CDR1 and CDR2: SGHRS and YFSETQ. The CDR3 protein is CASSLGQGREQYF. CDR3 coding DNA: TGCGCCAGCAGCTTGGGACAGGGACGTGAGCAGTACTTC.

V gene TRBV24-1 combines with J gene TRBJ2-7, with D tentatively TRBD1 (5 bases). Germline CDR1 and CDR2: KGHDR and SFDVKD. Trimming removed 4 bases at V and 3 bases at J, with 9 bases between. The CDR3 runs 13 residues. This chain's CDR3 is CATSDLTGYEQYF. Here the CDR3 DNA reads TGTGCCACCAGTGACTTAACAGGCTACGAGCAGTACTTC.

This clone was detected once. The CDR3 is CASSQGIAGIAKNIQYF. CDR3 nucleotide sequence: TGTGCCAGCAGCCAAGGTATTGCCGGTATAGCCAAAAACATTCAGTACTTC. The genes are TRBV3-1 (or the pseudogene TRBV3-2) and TRBJ2-4, with D uncertain. Looked up from germline, CDR1 is LGHDT and CDR2 is YNNKEL (reference sequence). The CDR3 is made up of 17 amino acids. Trimming removed 1 base at V and 0 bases at J, with 13 bases between.

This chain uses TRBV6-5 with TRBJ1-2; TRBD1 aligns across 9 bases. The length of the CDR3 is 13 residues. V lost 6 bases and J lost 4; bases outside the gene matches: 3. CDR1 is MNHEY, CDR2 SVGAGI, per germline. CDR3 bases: TGTGCCAGCAGGGCGACAGGGGGCTATGGCTACACCTTC. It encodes CASRATGGYGYTF.

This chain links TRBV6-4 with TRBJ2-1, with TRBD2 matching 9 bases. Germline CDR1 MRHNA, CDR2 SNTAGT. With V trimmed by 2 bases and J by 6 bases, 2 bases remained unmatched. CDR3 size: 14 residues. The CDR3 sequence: CASSDGRGGNEQFF. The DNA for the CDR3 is TGTGCCAGCAGTGACGGGCGGGGGGGCAATGAGCAGTTCTTC.

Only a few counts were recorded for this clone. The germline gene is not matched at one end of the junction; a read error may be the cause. CDR3 DNA sequence: TGTGCCAGCAGCTTGCAGGGCTATGATTCACCCCTCCACTTT. It codes for CASSLQGYDSPLHF. The genes are TRBV5-4 and TRBJ1-6; TRBD1 is a possible D gene (5 bases). The CDR3 is 14 amino acids. Germline V lookup: CDR1 SGHNT, CDR2 YYREEE (reference sequence).

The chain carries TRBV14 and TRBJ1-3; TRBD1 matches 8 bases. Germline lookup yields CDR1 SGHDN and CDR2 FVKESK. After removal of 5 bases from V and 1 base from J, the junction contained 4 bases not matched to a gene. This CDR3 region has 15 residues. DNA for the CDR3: TGTGCCAGCAGCTTACGGACAGGGTCTGGAAACACCATATATTTT. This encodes CASSLRTGSGNTIYF. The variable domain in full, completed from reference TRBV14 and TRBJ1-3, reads EAGVTQFPSHSVIEKGQTVTLRCDPISGHDNLYWYRRVMGKEIKFLLHFVKESKQDESGMPNNRFLAERTGGTYSTLKVQPAELEDSGVYFCASSLRTGSGNTIYFGEGSWLTVV.

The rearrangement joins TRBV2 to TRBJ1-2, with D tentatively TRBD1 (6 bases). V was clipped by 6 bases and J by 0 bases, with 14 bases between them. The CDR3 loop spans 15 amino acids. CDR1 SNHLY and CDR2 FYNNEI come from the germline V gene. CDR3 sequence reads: CASSRTEIANYGYTF. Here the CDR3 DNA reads TGTGCCAGCAGCCGGACAGAAATAGCTAACTATGGCTACACCTTC.

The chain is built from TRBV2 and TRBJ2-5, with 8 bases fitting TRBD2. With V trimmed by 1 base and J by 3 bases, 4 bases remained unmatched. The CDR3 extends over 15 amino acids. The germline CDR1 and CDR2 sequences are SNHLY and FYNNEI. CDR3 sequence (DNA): TGTGCCAGCAGTGAAGAGCTAGCGGGCAAAGAGACCCAGTACTTC. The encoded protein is CASSEELAGKETQYF.

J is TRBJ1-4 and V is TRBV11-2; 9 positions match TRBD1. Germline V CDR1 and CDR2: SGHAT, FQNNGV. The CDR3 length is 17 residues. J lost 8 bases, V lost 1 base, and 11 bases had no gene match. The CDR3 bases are TGTGCCAGCAGCTTAGGGGCTACAGGGGGCGGTGGGGAAAAACTGTTTTTT. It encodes CASSLGATGGGGEKLFF.

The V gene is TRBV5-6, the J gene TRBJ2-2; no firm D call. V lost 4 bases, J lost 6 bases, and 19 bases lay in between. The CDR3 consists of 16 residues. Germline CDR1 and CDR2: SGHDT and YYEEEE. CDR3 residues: CASSRLLSAEAGELFF. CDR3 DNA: TGTGCCAGCAGCCGCCTCCTTAGTGCTGAGGCCGGGGAGCTGTTTTTT.

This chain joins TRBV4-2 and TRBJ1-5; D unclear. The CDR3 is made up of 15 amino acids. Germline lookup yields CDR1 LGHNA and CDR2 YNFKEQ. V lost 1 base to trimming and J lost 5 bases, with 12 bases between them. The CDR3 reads CASSQVPHDYQPQHF. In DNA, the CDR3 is TGTGCCAGCAGCCAAGTGCCTCACGACTATCAGCCCCAGCATTTT.

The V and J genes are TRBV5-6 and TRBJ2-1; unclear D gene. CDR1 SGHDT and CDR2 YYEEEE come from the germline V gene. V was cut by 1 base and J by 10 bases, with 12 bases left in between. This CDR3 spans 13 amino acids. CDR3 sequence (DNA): TGTGCCAGCAGCTTGCGAGGAAAGAGGGAGCAGTTCTTC. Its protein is CASSLRGKREQFF.

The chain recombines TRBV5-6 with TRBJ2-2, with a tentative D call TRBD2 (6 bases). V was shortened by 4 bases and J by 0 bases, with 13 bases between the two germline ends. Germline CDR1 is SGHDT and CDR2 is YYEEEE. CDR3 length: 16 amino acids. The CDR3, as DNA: TGTGCCAGCAGCACCGGGGGACTTACGAACACCGGGGAGCTGTTTTTT. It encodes CASSTGGLTNTGELFF.

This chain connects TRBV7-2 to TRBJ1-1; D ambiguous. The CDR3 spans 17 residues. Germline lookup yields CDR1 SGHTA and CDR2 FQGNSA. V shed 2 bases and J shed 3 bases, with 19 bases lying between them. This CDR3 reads CASSLFLRGIGDTEAFF. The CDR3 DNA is TGTGCCAGCAGCTTATTCCTTCGGGGTATAGGAGACACTGAAGCTTTCTTT.

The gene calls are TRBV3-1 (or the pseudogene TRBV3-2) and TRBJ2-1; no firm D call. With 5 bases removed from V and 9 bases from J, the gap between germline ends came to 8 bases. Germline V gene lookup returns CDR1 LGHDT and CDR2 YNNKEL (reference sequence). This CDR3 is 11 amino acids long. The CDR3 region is CASSSIGEQFF. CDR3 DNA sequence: TGTGCCAGCAGCTCGATCGGTGAGCAGTTCTTC.

CDR3 DNA: TGTGCCAGCAGCCAGCGGGGGGGCAAGGCCCAGTACTTC. Translating it yields CASSQRGGKAQYF. The chain links TRBV7-2 to TRBJ2-5; 10 bases are shared with TRBD2. Germline trimming cut 5 bases from V and 9 bases from J; bases unmatched to any gene: 6. This CDR3 has 13 residues. Germline-derived CDR1 and CDR2 are SGHTA and FQGNSA.